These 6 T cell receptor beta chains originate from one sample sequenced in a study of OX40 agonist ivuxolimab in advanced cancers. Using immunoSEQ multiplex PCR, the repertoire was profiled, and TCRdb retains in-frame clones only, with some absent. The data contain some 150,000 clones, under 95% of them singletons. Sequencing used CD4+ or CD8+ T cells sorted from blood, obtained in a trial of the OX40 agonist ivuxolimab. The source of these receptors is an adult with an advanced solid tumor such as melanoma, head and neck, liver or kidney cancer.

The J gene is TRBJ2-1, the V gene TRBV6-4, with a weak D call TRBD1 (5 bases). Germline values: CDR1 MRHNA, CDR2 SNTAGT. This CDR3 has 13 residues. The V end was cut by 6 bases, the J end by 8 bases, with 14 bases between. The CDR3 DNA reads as TGTGCCAGCAGCCAACAGGCCGGCTATGAGCAGTTCTTC. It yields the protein CASSQQAGYEQFF.

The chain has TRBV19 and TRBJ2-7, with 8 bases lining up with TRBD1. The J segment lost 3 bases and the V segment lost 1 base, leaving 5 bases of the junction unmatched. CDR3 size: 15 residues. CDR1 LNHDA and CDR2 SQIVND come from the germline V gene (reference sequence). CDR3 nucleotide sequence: TGTGCCAGTAGTATAGGACAGGGGATATTCTACGAGCAGTACTTC. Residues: CASSIGQGIFYEQYF.

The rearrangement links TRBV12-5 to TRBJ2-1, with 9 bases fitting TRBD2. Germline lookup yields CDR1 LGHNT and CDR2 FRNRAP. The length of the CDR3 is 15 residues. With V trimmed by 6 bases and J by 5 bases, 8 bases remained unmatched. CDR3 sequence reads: CASGGRLADNNEQFF. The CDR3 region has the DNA TGTGCTAGTGGGGGGCGACTAGCGGACAACAATGAGCAGTTCTTC. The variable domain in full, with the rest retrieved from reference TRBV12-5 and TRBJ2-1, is DARVTQTPRHKVTEMGQEVTMRCQPILGHNTVFWYRQTMMQGLELLAYFRNRAPLDDSGMPKDRFSAEMPDATLATLKIQPSEPRDSAVYFCASGGRLADNNEQFFGPGTRLTVL.

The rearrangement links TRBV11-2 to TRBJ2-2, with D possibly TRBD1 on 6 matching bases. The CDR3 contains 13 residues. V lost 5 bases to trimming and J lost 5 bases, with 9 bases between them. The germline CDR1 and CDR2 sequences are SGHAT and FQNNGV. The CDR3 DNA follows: TGTGCCAGCAGCACGGACAGAACCGGGGAGCTGTTTTTT. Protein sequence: CASSTDRTGELFF.

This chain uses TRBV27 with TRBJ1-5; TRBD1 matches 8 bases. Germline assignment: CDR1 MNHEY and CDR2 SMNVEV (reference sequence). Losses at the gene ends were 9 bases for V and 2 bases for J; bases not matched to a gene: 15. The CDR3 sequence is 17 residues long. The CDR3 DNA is TGTGCCAGTTCCCGGCAGGGGGCGTCGATCGGCAATCAGCCCCAGCATTTT. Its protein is CASSRQGASIGNQPQHF.

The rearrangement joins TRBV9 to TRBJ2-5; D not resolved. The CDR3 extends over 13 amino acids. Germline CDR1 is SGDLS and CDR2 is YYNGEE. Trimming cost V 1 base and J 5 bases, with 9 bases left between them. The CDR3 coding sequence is TGTGCCAGCAGCGTATCTCAGACGGAGACCCAGTACTTC. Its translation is CASSVSQTETQYF.